A single sample gave rise to the 31 T cell receptor beta chains below, sequenced in a study of blood T cells in healthy people across ages. Combining a sample-barcoded 5' primer with a J-beta primer mix, a second PCR ran for about 6 to 12 cycles. TCRdb re-derived calls from the 5' RACE reads in MiXCR, one entry per CDR3 protein. The table records about 800,000 distinct CDR3 sequences, roughly 25% of them present only once. The sample was also reused in another study, on T cells of mothers and their children.

The sequenced sample consisted of blood. These receptors originate from a boy aged 10-17 years in good health.

This chain connects TRBV15 to TRBJ1-5, with 8 bases matching TRBD1. The CDR3 runs 17 residues. The junction had 9 bases not matched to a gene; V was cut back by 5 bases and J by 0 bases. Germline CDR1 reads LNHNV; CDR2 reads YYDKDF (reference sequence). In nucleotides, the CDR3 is TGTGCCACCAGCCGACAGACAGGGGCCCTTAGCAATCAGCCCCAGCATTTT. Residues: CATSRQTGALSNQPQHF.

The chain recombines TRBV28 with TRBJ1-2, with D perhaps TRBD1 (5 bases). Germline assignment: CDR1 MDHEN and CDR2 SYDVKM. Trimming took 6 bases from V and 5 from J, leaving 16 bases between them. The CDR3 extends over 14 amino acids. CDR3 DNA: TGTGCCAGCAGAGGTATCGAGTGGGGGTATGGCTACACCTTC. Translated: CASRGIEWGYGYTF.

This clonotype was seen only a few times. The gene calls are TRBV5-1 and TRBJ1-2; 7 nucleotides agree with TRBD1. CDR3 size: 17 residues. V trimming: 0 bases; J trimming: 0 bases; junction bases outside the gene matches: 8. Germline lookup yields CDR1 SGHRS and CDR2 YFSETQ. CDR3 amino acids: CASSLDLGGTANYGYTF. Here the CDR3 DNA reads TGCGCCAGCAGCTTGGATTTAGGTGGGACAGCTAACTATGGCTACACCTTC.

This clonotype was recorded a few times. This chain connects TRBV19 to TRBJ2-3; 7 bases are a match to TRBD2. Germline-derived CDR1 and CDR2 are LNHDA and SQIVND (reference sequence). The CDR3 is 16 residues long. With V trimmed by 5 bases and J by 1 base, 9 bases remained unmatched. The CDR3 region has the DNA TGTGCCAGTAGTGGACGGGCTAGCGGACGCACAGATACGCAGTATTTT. Amino acid sequence: CASSGRASGRTDTQYF.

V usage is TRBV12-3 or TRBV12-4 and J usage is TRBJ2-2; D is tentatively TRBD1 or TRBD2 (5 bases each). The CDR3 loop spans 12 amino acids. The ends were cut back, 7 bases at V and 8 bases at J, with 11 bases in the middle. As DNA, the CDR3 is TGTGCCAGCACGACGGGGCTGGGGGAGCTGTTTTTT. This sequence encodes CASTTGLGELFF.

The rearrangement joins TRBV5-6 to TRBJ2-5; D is unclear. The DNA matches TRBJ2-7 better at its end, which makes the J call doubtful. This CDR3 region has 13 residues. Germline V gives CDR1 SGHDT, CDR2 YYEEEE. CDR3 in amino acids: CASSFEEGYEQYF. CDR3 bases: TGTGCCAGCAGCTTCGAGGAAGGCTACGAGCAGTACTTC.

This clonotype has at least ten counts. The chain joins TRBV28 to TRBJ1-1, with 7 bases identical to TRBD1. V was clipped by 5 bases and J by 0 bases; unmatched bases: 3. The CDR3 totals 14 residues. The V gene's germline CDR1 is MDHEN and CDR2 SYDVKM. The CDR3 loop is CASSQGGMNTEAFF. DNA for the CDR3: TGTGCCAGCAGTCAGGGGGGGATGAACACTGAAGCTTTCTTT.

The V and J genes are TRBV2 and TRBJ2-1; TRBD2 matches at 8 bases. The DNA end is more similar to TRBJ2-5, so the J call may be wrong. CDR1 is SNHLY, CDR2 FYNNEI, per germline. This CDR3 region has 16 residues. CDR3 DNA sequence: TGTGCCAGCAGTGAAGCGCGGCCGGGAGGGCTGGAGACCCAGTACTTC. It translates to CASSEARPGGLETQYF.

The CDR3 region is CSAREGGWSGANVLTF. CDR3 nucleotide sequence: TGCAGTGCTAGAGAAGGGGGCTGGAGTGGGGCCAACGTCCTGACTTTC. The chain employs TRBV20-1 and TRBJ2-6; 7 nucleotides align to TRBD1. CDR1 and CDR2 (germline): DFQATT, SNEGSKA (reference sequence). This CDR3 has 16 residues. V was pared by 0 bases and J by 3 bases, with 5 bases of the junction left unmatched.

This clonotype came up many times. V and J are TRBV28 and TRBJ2-1; 7 bases align to TRBD1. Germline trimming cut 3 bases from V and 3 bases from J; bases unmatched to any gene: 2. Germline loops: CDR1 MDHEN, CDR2 SYDVKM. CDR3 size: 14 residues. CDR3 sequence (DNA): TGTGCCAGCAGTTTGGGGGACAGCTACAATGAGCAGTTCTTC. Amino acids: CASSLGDSYNEQFF. Full variable domain (missing parts from reference TRBV28 and TRBJ2-1): DVKVTQSSRYLVKRTGEKVFLECVQDMDHENMFWYRQDPGLGLRLIYFSYDVKMKEKGDIPEGYSVSREKKERFSLILESASTNQTSMYLCASSLGDSYNEQFFGPGTRLTVL.

This clonotype was found once. The CDR3 sequence is CASSIWRSSYNEQFF. CDR3 sequence (DNA): TGTGCCAGCAGTATCTGGCGAAGCTCCTACAATGAGCAGTTCTTC. The chain joins TRBV14 to TRBJ2-1; no clear D. The V gene's germline CDR1 is SGHDN and CDR2 FVKESK. The CDR3 contains 15 residues. Trimming took 6 bases from V and 0 from J, leaving 12 bases between them.

This rearrangement joins TRBV29-1 to TRBJ2-5; the D gene is possibly TRBD2 (5 bases). The length of the CDR3 is 13 residues. Trimming stripped 4 bases from V and 0 bases from J, with 9 bases between. Germline assignment: CDR1 SQVTM and CDR2 ANQGSEA. The CDR3 here is CSVGREYQETQYF. The DNA of the CDR3 is TGCAGCGTTGGTCGGGAATACCAAGAGACCCAGTACTTC.

V and J are TRBV2 and TRBJ2-7; 8 bases match TRBD1. The ends lost 10 bases at V and 9 bases at J; junction bases unmatched: 14. CDR1 and CDR2 from the germline V gene are SNHLY and FYNNEI. The CDR3 sequence is 13 residues long. DNA for the CDR3: TGTGCCACCTACCGGACAGGGCGCCAGGGGCAGTACTTC. It is translated as CATYRTGRQGQYF.

This clonotype occurred a few times. The chain employs TRBV7-9 and TRBJ2-3; D unclear. The CDR3 covers 13 residues. Germline CDR1 is SEHNR and CDR2 is FQNEAQ (reference sequence). Between the trimmed V and J ends, which lost 1 base and 5 bases, there was a span of 7 bases. CDR3 sequence: CASSLVTGDTQYF. CDR3 nucleotides: TGTGCCAGCAGCTTAGTCACGGGAGATACGCAGTATTTT.

This chain connects TRBV6-2 or TRBV6-3 to TRBJ1-2; D gene uncertain. Germline lookup yields CDR1 MNHEY and CDR2 SVGEGT. The CDR3 covers 11 residues. Deletions cut 10 bases from V and 3 bases from J, with 9 bases between. The CDR3 loop reads CATSRDYGYTF. The CDR3 region has the DNA TGTGCCACCTCACGGGACTATGGCTACACCTTC.

The rearrangement links TRBV27 to TRBJ2-4; 9 bases line up with TRBD1. V gave up 4 bases and J gave up 15 bases; unmatched junction bases: 7. This CDR3 is built from 12 residues. Germline-derived CDR1 and CDR2 are MNHEY and SMNVEV (reference sequence). The chain's CDR3 is CASSSRQGVGYF. The CDR3 coding sequence is TGTGCCAGCAGTTCACGACAGGGGGTGGGGTACTTC.

About this clonotype itself: The junction shows a germline mismatch at one end, possibly a read error. V usage is TRBV20-1 and J usage is TRBJ1-2, with D perhaps TRBD1 (5 bases). This CDR3 region has 14 residues. CDR1 and CDR2 (germline): DFQATT, SNEGSKA (reference sequence). CDR3 protein: CSARGWTINYDYTF. The CDR3 DNA follows: TGCAGTGCTAGAGGTTGGACAATCAACTATGACTACACCTTC.

This clonotype was seen only a few times. V gene TRBV10-3 combines with J gene TRBJ2-5, with TRBD1 identical over 7 bases. The CDR3 has 14 amino acids. The V gene's germline CDR1 is ENHRY and CDR2 SYGVKD. V lost 6 bases to trimming and J lost 4 bases; unmatched junction nucleotides: 8. The CDR3 coding sequence is TGTGCCATCAGGACAGGGTCGGTGGGAGAGACCCAGTACTTC. This codes for CAIRTGSVGETQYF.

The gene calls are TRBV7-2 and TRBJ2-5; D is possibly TRBD2 (5 bases). The germline CDR1 and CDR2 sequences are SGHTA and FQGNSA. This CDR3 has 14 amino acids. The V end lost 1 base, the J end lost 7 bases, and 13 bases lay between the germline ends. CDR3 residues: CASSLGGGSRTQYF. The CDR3 DNA follows: TGTGCCAGCAGCTTAGGTGGAGGCAGCAGGACCCAGTACTTC.

A few counts support this clonotype. V gene TRBV4-3 combines with J gene TRBJ1-4; TRBD1 matches at 7 bases. The germline V gene encodes CDR1 LGHNA and CDR2 YSLEER. The CDR3 extends over 15 amino acids. V gave up 0 bases and J gave up 8 bases; unmatched junction bases: 6. CDR3 protein: CASSQDRDSWEKLFF. DNA for the CDR3: TGCGCCAGCAGCCAAGATCGGGACAGTTGGGAAAAACTGTTTTTT.

The rearrangement joins TRBV6-1 to TRBJ2-5, with TRBD1 matching 7 bases. With the DNA end fitting TRBJ2-7 better, the J assignment may be wrong. CDR1 and CDR2 (germline): MNHNS, SASEGT. CDR3 length equals 15 residues. In DNA form, the CDR3 reads TGTGCCAGCAAAGACGTGTTGGACAGGTTCTACGAGCAGTACTTC. It yields the protein CASKDVLDRFYEQYF.

The chain employs TRBV5-6 and TRBJ1-4; D unresolved. Looked up from germline, CDR1 is SGHDT and CDR2 is YYEEEE. The CDR3 has 14 amino acids. Deletions cut 4 bases from V and 5 bases from J, with 12 bases between. CDR3 nucleotide sequence: TGTGCCAGCAGCCACGGCGGCAGAAATGAAAAACTGTTTTTT. It specifies CASSHGGRNEKLFF.

This clonotype was picked up many times. The germline gene is not matched at one end of the junction; a read error may be the cause. J is TRBJ1-1 and V is TRBV29-1; D may be TRBD1 (5 bases). Germline V CDR1 and CDR2: SQVTM, ANQGSEA. This CDR3 spans 14 amino acids. The CDR3 protein is CSVDVEGLNTEAFF. In nucleotides, the CDR3 is TGCAGCGTTGATGTCGAGGGACTGAATACTGAAGCTTTCTTT.

This clonotype was seen more than once but under ten times. V gene TRBV9 combines with J gene TRBJ1-2, with TRBD1 matching 8 bases. Losses at the gene ends were 0 bases for V and 5 bases for J; bases not matched to a gene: 6. The CDR3 has 15 residues. CDR1 is SGDLS and CDR2 is YYNGEE in the germline V gene. The CDR3 DNA follows: TGTGCCAGCAGCGTAGCCGGGACAGGAATTTATGGCTACACCTTC. Protein: CASSVAGTGIYGYTF.

The chain couples TRBV9 to TRBJ1-2, with a tentative D call TRBD1 (5 bases). V was trimmed by 0 bases and J by 5 bases, leaving 8 bases between them. The CDR3 is 13 residues long. The V gene's germline CDR1 is SGDLS and CDR2 YYNGEE. The CDR3 region is CASSVGWGYGYTF. DNA for the CDR3: TGTGCCAGCAGCGTAGGTTGGGGGTATGGCTACACCTTC.

This clonotype has a handful of counts. One junction end disagrees with the germline gene, perhaps due to a read error. This chain connects TRBV28 to TRBJ1-2; D gene ambiguous. The CDR3 is made up of 14 amino acids. Germline V gives CDR1 MDHEN, CDR2 SYDVKM. The chain's CDR3 is CAGSLIAANYGYTF. Written as DNA, the CDR3 is TGTGCCGGCAGTTTAATCGCGGCTAACTATGGCTACACCTTC.

Here the CDR3 reads CASSQDLMATNYGYTF. The CDR3 DNA reads as TGTGCCAGCAGCCAAGATCTCATGGCAACTAACTATGGCTACACCTTC. The rearrangement joins TRBV14 to TRBJ1-2, with D unresolved. Germline loops: CDR1 SGHDN, CDR2 FVKESK. V gave up 0 bases and J gave up 0 bases, with 11 bases separating them. The CDR3 covers 16 residues.

The V and J genes are TRBV4-1 and TRBJ2-1; TRBD2 agrees at 8 bases. Looked up from germline, CDR1 is MGHRA and CDR2 is YSYEKL. V was pared by 3 bases and J by 6 bases, with 10 bases of the junction left unmatched. This CDR3 region has 16 residues. CDR3 sequence (DNA): TGCGCCAGCAGCCAGGTCCTAACGGGAGGGGGCAATGAGCAGTTCTTC. Protein sequence: CASSQVLTGGGNEQFF.

This sequence joins TRBV4-2 and TRBJ2-3, with TRBD2 identical over 9 bases. With 4 bases clipped from V and 1 base from J, the junction kept 3 bases outside the gene matches. Germline V gene data show CDR1 as LGHNA and CDR2 as YNFKEQ. The CDR3 extends over 15 amino acids. CDR3: CASSPRTSGTDTQYF. The CDR3 DNA is TGTGCCAGCAGCCCGAGGACTAGCGGCACAGATACGCAGTATTTT.

The sample holds a few counts of this clonotype. CDR3 sequence (DNA): TGTGCCAGCAGCCAAAACGGGGATCAGCCCCAGCATTTT. Protein sequence: CASSQNGDQPQHF. The chain has TRBV3-1 and TRBJ1-5; no firm D call. Per the germline V gene, CDR1 is LGHDT and CDR2 is YNNKEL (reference sequence). The V end lost 2 bases, the J end lost 5 bases, and 7 bases lay between the germline ends. The CDR3 has 13 residues.

The CDR3 DNA reads as TGTGCCAGCAGTTGGGTGGGAGGGCCTGGGGCCAACGTCCTGACTTTC. Translating it yields CASSWVGGPGANVLTF. The rearrangement uses TRBV25-1 and TRBJ2-6; 7 positions match TRBD2. There are 16 residues in the CDR3. V shed 5 bases and J 2 bases; nucleotides not matched to a gene: 6. Per the germline V gene, CDR1 is MGHDK and CDR2 is SYGVNS.